The rows below give T cell receptor beta chains drawn from one sample of a study of shared clonotypes between healthy human individuals. Repertoires were generated with immunoSEQ multiplex PCR, while TCRdb's copy carries only in-frame clones and drops some. In the table there are around 510,000 clones, about 96% of which are singletons. The source material was naive CD4+ T cells sorted from blood. These receptors originate from a woman aged 25-40 years in good health. CDR3s include the opening cysteine and the closing phenylalanine or tryptophan. The D gene is left open where the match is weak. Clone size, where shown, is once, few, many, or a class for clones that have expanded.

abundance: -
v_gene: TRBV11-2
j_gene: TRBJ2-7
d_gene: -
CDR3aa: CASSLGSAGATYEQYF
CDR3nt: TGTGCCAGCAGCTTAGGTTCGGCAGGAGCGACCTACGAGCAGTACTTC

abundance: -
v_gene: TRBV5-6
j_gene: TRBJ1-4
d_gene: -
CDR3aa: CASGRVNEKLFF
CDR3nt: TGTGCCAGCGGCAGGGTTAATGAAAAACTGTTTTTT

abundance: -
v_gene: TRBV5-8
j_gene: TRBJ2-7
d_gene: TRBD2
CDR3aa: CASSLALGSGRVLSYEQYF
CDR3nt: TGTGCCAGCAGCTTGGCGCTCGGTAGCGGGAGGGTTCTTTCCTACGAGCAGTACTTC

abundance: -
v_gene: TRBV9
j_gene: TRBJ2-2
d_gene: TRBD2
CDR3aa: CASSVARREIPGELFF
CDR3nt: TGTGCCAGCAGCGTAGCCCGGCGGGAGATCCCCGGGGAGCTGTTTTTT

abundance: -
v_gene: TRBV6-5
j_gene: TRBJ2-1
d_gene: -
CDR3aa: CASSSSRTAAYNEQFF
CDR3nt: TGTGCCAGCAGTTCCTCTCGGACAGCAGCCTACAATGAGCAGTTCTTC

abundance: -
v_gene: TRBV6-1
j_gene: TRBJ1-2
d_gene: TRBD1
CDR3aa: CASSGRTGDIPTYGYTF
CDR3nt: TGTGCCAGCAGTGGACGGACAGGGGATATCCCAACCTATGGCTACACCTTC

abundance: -
v_gene: TRBV5-1
j_gene: TRBJ1-2
d_gene: TRBD1
CDR3aa: CASGGGQSYTF
CDR3nt: TGCGCCAGCGGAGGGGGCCAAAGCTACACCTTC

abundance: once
v_gene: TRBV28
j_gene: TRBJ2-1
d_gene: TRBD2
CDR3aa: CASSSLAGVNYNEQFF
CDR3nt: TGTGCCAGCAGTTCGCTAGCGGGAGTTAATTACAATGAGCAGTTCTTC

abundance: -
v_gene: TRBV5-6
j_gene: TRBJ2-2
d_gene: -
CDR3aa: CASSFGDFAGELFF
CDR3nt: TGTGCCAGCAGCTTCGGGGATTTCGCCGGGGAGCTGTTTTTT

abundance: -
v_gene: TRBV18
j_gene: TRBJ1-2
d_gene: TRBD1
CDR3aa: CASSPTGNYGYTF
CDR3nt: TGTGCCAGCTCACCGACAGGGAACTATGGCTACACCTTC

abundance: -
v_gene: TRBV7-8
j_gene: TRBJ2-7
d_gene: TRBD1
CDR3aa: CASSLEQGKSYEQYF
CDR3nt: TGTGCCAGCAGCTTAGAACAGGGGAAGTCCTACGAGCAGTACTTC

abundance: -
v_gene: TRBV5-1
j_gene: TRBJ2-1
d_gene: -
CDR3aa: CASSPLSTSSYNEQFF
CDR3nt: TGCGCCAGCAGCCCCCTATCGACAAGCTCCTACAATGAGCAGTTCTTC

abundance: -
v_gene: TRBV28
j_gene: TRBJ2-5
d_gene: -
CDR3aa: CASSLDLGRGGTQYF
CDR3nt: TGTGCCAGCAGTTTAGATTTGGGTCGGGGAGGGACCCAGTACTTC

abundance: -
v_gene: TRBV7-9
j_gene: TRBJ1-1
d_gene: -
CDR3aa: CASSLTSALNTEAFF
CDR3nt: TGTGCCAGCAGCTTAACGTCCGCCCTGAACACTGAAGCTTTCTTT

abundance: -
v_gene: TRBV27
j_gene: TRBJ1-5
d_gene: -
CDR3aa: CASSVRDSNQPQHF
CDR3nt: TGTGCCAGCAGTGTGAGAGATAGCAATCAGCCCCAGCATTTT

abundance: -
v_gene: TRBV7-9
j_gene: TRBJ2-3
d_gene: -
CDR3aa: CASTATDTQYF
CDR3nt: TGTGCCAGCACCGCAACAGATACGCAGTATTTT

abundance: once
v_gene: TRBV28
j_gene: TRBJ1-4
d_gene: -
CDR3aa: CALGGGPGKLFF
CDR3nt: TGTGCCCTTGGGGGAGGGCCGGGAAAACTGTTTTTT

abundance: once
v_gene: TRBV4-2
j_gene: TRBJ2-3
d_gene: TRBD2
CDR3aa: CASSQDILAGGTDTQYF
CDR3nt: TGTGCCAGCAGCCAAGATATACTAGCGGGAGGCACAGATACGCAGTATTTT

abundance: -
v_gene: TRBV27
j_gene: TRBJ2-7
d_gene: -
CDR3aa: CASSLWFGEGGGAYEQYF
CDR3nt: TGTGCCAGCAGTTTATGGTTCGGAGAGGGTGGCGGGGCCTACGAGCAGTACTTC

abundance: once
v_gene: TRBV5-1
j_gene: TRBJ1-4
d_gene: -
CDR3aa: CASSSGTKFEKLFF
CDR3nt: TGCGCCAGCAGCTCCGGGACGAAATTTGAAAAACTGTTTTTT

abundance: -
v_gene: TRBV27
j_gene: TRBJ2-7
d_gene: -
CDR3aa: CASSLSPDSYEQYF
CDR3nt: TGTGCCAGCAGTTTATCTCCGGACTCCTACGAGCAGTACTTC

abundance: -
v_gene: TRBV7-3
j_gene: TRBJ1-1
d_gene: TRBD1
CDR3aa: CASSLGTDTEAFF
CDR3nt: TGTGCCAGCAGCCTAGGGACAGACACTGAAGCTTTCTTT

abundance: -
v_gene: TRBV5-6
j_gene: TRBJ1-3
d_gene: -
CDR3aa: CASSPGTGGNTIYF
CDR3nt: TGTGCCAGCAGCCCCGGGACCGGTGGAAACACCATATATTTT

abundance: -
v_gene: TRBV6-6
j_gene: TRBJ2-7
d_gene: TRBD2
CDR3aa: CASSYSKLAGAHEQYF
CDR3nt: TGTGCCAGCAGTTACTCGAAACTAGCGGGAGCCCACGAGCAGTACTTC

abundance: once
v_gene: TRBV15
j_gene: TRBJ2-6
d_gene: -
CDR3aa: CATSRDNSGANVLTF
CDR3nt: TGTGCCACCAGCAGGGACAACTCTGGGGCCAACGTCCTGACTTTC

abundance: -
v_gene: TRBV4-2
j_gene: TRBJ2-7
d_gene: -
CDR3aa: CASSQEGPPRGQSSYEQYF
CDR3nt: TGTGCCAGCAGCCAAGAGGGCCCCCCCCGCGGCCAGTCGTCCTACGAGCAGTACTTC

abundance: -
v_gene: TRBV28
j_gene: TRBJ2-7
d_gene: -
CDR3aa: CAISLEQYF
CDR3nt: TGTGCCATTTCGCTCGAGCAGTACTTC

abundance: -
v_gene: TRBV6-5
j_gene: TRBJ2-5
d_gene: -
CDR3aa: CASRGFQETQYF
CDR3nt: TGTGCCAGCAGAGGATTCCAAGAGACCCAGTACTTC

abundance: -
v_gene: TRBV15
j_gene: TRBJ2-1
d_gene: TRBD2
CDR3aa: CATSGGRGYNEQFF
CDR3nt: TGTGCCACCAGCGGCGGGAGAGGGTACAATGAGCAGTTCTTC

abundance: -
v_gene: TRBV27
j_gene: TRBJ1-4
d_gene: -
CDR3aa: CASSQQGVEKLFF
CDR3nt: TGTGCCAGCAGTCAACAGGGAGTTGAAAAACTGTTTTTT

abundance: -
v_gene: TRBV6-4
j_gene: TRBJ2-2
d_gene: TRBD1
CDR3aa: CASRRDRGLDTGELFF
CDR3nt: TGTGCCAGCAGAAGGGACAGGGGCCTGGACACCGGGGAGCTGTTTTTT

abundance: -
v_gene: TRBV7-9
j_gene: TRBJ2-5
d_gene: -
CDR3aa: CASGTGSSETQYF
CDR3nt: TGTGCCAGCGGTACAGGAAGTTCGGAGACCCAGTACTTC

abundance: -
v_gene: TRBV7-9
j_gene: TRBJ1-2
d_gene: TRBD1
CDR3aa: CASSFLGQGIYGYTF
CDR3nt: TGTGCCAGCAGCTTCCTGGGACAGGGCATCTATGGCTACACCTTC

abundance: -
v_gene: TRBV11-1
j_gene: TRBJ1-1
d_gene: TRBD1
CDR3aa: CASSLIAQGGSTEAFF
CDR3nt: TGTGCCAGCAGCTTAATAGCCCAGGGGGGGAGCACTGAAGCTTTCTTT

abundance: -
v_gene: TRBV5-1
j_gene: TRBJ2-7
d_gene: -
CDR3aa: CASSLGAQAPSYEQYF
CDR3nt: TGCGCCAGCAGCTTGGGGGCGCAGGCACCCTCCTACGAGCAGTACTTC

abundance: -
v_gene: TRBV30
j_gene: TRBJ2-7
d_gene: -
CDR3aa: CATSTRSYEQYF
CDR3nt: TGTGCCACTTCGACCAGATCCTACGAGCAGTACTTC

abundance: -
v_gene: TRBV7-9
j_gene: TRBJ2-7
d_gene: TRBD2
CDR3aa: CASSSNPLAGQRYEQYF
CDR3nt: TGTGCCAGCAGCTCTAATCCACTAGCGGGACAGCGCTACGAGCAGTACTTC

abundance: -
v_gene: TRBV6-5
j_gene: TRBJ1-5
d_gene: -
CDR3aa: CASRLTAHQPQHF
CDR3nt: TGTGCCAGCAGATTGACAGCTCATCAGCCCCAGCATTTT

abundance: -
v_gene: TRBV9
j_gene: TRBJ2-1
d_gene: TRBD1
CDR3aa: CASSPGTGRINEQFF
CDR3nt: TGTGCCAGCAGCCCCGGGACAGGGAGGATCAATGAGCAGTTCTTC

abundance: -
v_gene: TRBV7-2
j_gene: TRBJ2-3
d_gene: TRBD2
CDR3aa: CASSSVAGGVGDTQYF
CDR3nt: TGTGCCAGCAGCTCAGTGGCGGGAGGGGTCGGAGATACGCAGTATTTT

abundance: once
v_gene: TRBV19
j_gene: TRBJ1-2
d_gene: -
CDR3aa: CASTAVVSGKPLGYTF
CDR3nt: TGTGCCAGTACAGCGGTGGTATCGGGAAAGCCGCTAGGCTACACCTTC

abundance: -
v_gene: TRBV28
j_gene: TRBJ1-2
d_gene: -
CDR3aa: CASRVTGAGEGYTF
CDR3nt: TGTGCCAGCAGAGTAACGGGGGCAGGGGAAGGCTACACCTTC

abundance: -
v_gene: TRBV19
j_gene: TRBJ1-3
d_gene: -
CDR3aa: CASSRSEDASGNTIYF
CDR3nt: TGTGCCAGTAGTAGGTCTGAGGACGCCTCTGGAAACACCATATATTTT

abundance: few
v_gene: TRBV7-9
j_gene: TRBJ1-2
d_gene: TRBD1
CDR3aa: CASSSQQGSYGYTF
CDR3nt: TGTGCCAGCAGCTCGCAACAGGGGAGCTATGGCTACACCTTC

abundance: once
v_gene: TRBV28
j_gene: TRBJ2-7
d_gene: -
CDR3aa: CASSPGVGHYEQYF
CDR3nt: TGTGCCAGCAGCCCCGGGGTGGGTCACTACGAGCAGTACTTC

abundance: -
v_gene: TRBV4-1
j_gene: TRBJ1-3
d_gene: TRBD1
CDR3aa: CASSPGQDFGNTIYF
CDR3nt: TGCGCCAGCAGCCCGGGACAGGATTTCGGAAACACCATATATTTT

abundance: -
v_gene: TRBV29-1
j_gene: TRBJ2-7
d_gene: -
CDR3aa: CSVGPGYYEQYF
CDR3nt: TGCAGCGTTGGGCCCGGCTACTACGAGCAGTACTTC

abundance: -
v_gene: TRBV27
j_gene: TRBJ1-2
d_gene: TRBD1
CDR3aa: CASSLTPGQGKGGYTF
CDR3nt: TGTGCCAGCAGTTTAACCCCGGGACAGGGGAAAGGTGGCTACACCTTC

abundance: -
v_gene: TRBV7-2
j_gene: TRBJ2-1
d_gene: -
CDR3aa: CASSLLAASYNEQFF
CDR3nt: TGTGCCAGCAGCTTATTAGCGGCTTCCTACAATGAGCAGTTCTTC

abundance: -
v_gene: TRBV6-6
j_gene: TRBJ2-3
d_gene: -
CDR3aa: CASSYSLVSTDTQYF
CDR3nt: TGTGCCAGCAGTTACTCACTAGTTAGCACAGATACGCAGTATTTT

abundance: once
v_gene: TRBV29-1
j_gene: TRBJ2-3
d_gene: TRBD2
CDR3aa: CSVQRLAESTDTQYF
CDR3nt: TGCAGCGTCCAAAGACTAGCGGAAAGCACAGATACGCAGTATTTT

abundance: -
v_gene: TRBV21-1
j_gene: TRBJ1-2
d_gene: -
CDR3aa: CASSQQRTLFGVTPGYTF
CDR3nt: TGTGCCAGCAGCCAGCAAAGAACTCTTTTTGGGGTAACTCCCGGCTACACCTTC

abundance: once
v_gene: TRBV18
j_gene: TRBJ2-7
d_gene: -
CDR3aa: CASSPGTNYEQYF
CDR3nt: TGTGCCAGCTCACCAGGGACCAACTACGAGCAGTACTTC

abundance: -
v_gene: TRBV5-6
j_gene: TRBJ1-2
d_gene: -
CDR3aa: CASSLAGDYGYTF
CDR3nt: TGTGCCAGCAGCTTGGCCGGCGATTATGGCTACACCTTC

abundance: -
v_gene: TRBV19
j_gene: TRBJ1-1
d_gene: -
CDR3aa: CASSAQGAEAFF
CDR3nt: TGTGCCAGTAGTGCACAGGGAGCTGAAGCTTTCTTT

abundance: -
v_gene: TRBV2
j_gene: TRBJ1-5
d_gene: TRBD1
CDR3aa: CASSRQGLNQPQHF
CDR3nt: TGTGCCAGCAGTAGACAGGGACTGAATCAGCCCCAGCATTTT

abundance: -
v_gene: TRBV28
j_gene: TRBJ2-7
d_gene: TRBD1
CDR3aa: CASSLRQGSNEQYF
CDR3nt: TGTGCCAGCAGTCTTAGACAGGGGAGCAACGAGCAGTACTTC

abundance: -
v_gene: TRBV10-1
j_gene: TRBJ2-4
d_gene: TRBD2
CDR3aa: CARNGLAGWEGKNIQYF
CDR3nt: TGCGCCAGAAACGGACTAGCGGGGTGGGAGGGCAAAAACATTCAGTACTTC

abundance: -
v_gene: TRBV5-4
j_gene: TRBJ2-3
d_gene: -
CDR3aa: CASTQASRAADTQYF
CDR3nt: TGTGCCAGCACCCAGGCGTCCCGCGCCGCAGATACGCAGTATTTT